This T cell receptor beta chain originates from a study of OX40 agonist ivuxolimab in advanced cancers. Study details: Each patient was given ivuxolimab into a vein every 2 weeks, at 0.01 to 10 mg/kg.

As to this clone: The antigen remains unidentified.

This table comes from immunoSEQ multiplex PCR, and its TCRdb copy is limited to in-frame clones, with some not included. The sample has 60,000 or so clones, 80% to 85% seen once. General study findings and limits: At doses 0.1 to 3.0 mg/kg, CD4+ and CD8+ clones expanded. The work left the antigen specificity of expanded peripheral T cells undetermined.

This TCR was sampled from an adult with an advanced solid tumor such as melanoma, head and neck, liver or kidney cancer. Source: CD4+ or CD8+ T cells sorted from blood, taken in a trial of the OX40 agonist ivuxolimab.

The CDR3 nucleotides are TGTGCCAGCGGAGCGGATCCTGGGACCCAGTACTTC. It is translated as CASGADPGTQYF. V is TRBV7-8 and J is TRBJ2-5; TRBD2 might be the D (5 bases). V gave up 8 bases and J gave up 7 bases, with 14 bases separating them. CDR3 length: 12 amino acids. Germline assignment: CDR1 SGHVS and CDR2 FQNEAQ.